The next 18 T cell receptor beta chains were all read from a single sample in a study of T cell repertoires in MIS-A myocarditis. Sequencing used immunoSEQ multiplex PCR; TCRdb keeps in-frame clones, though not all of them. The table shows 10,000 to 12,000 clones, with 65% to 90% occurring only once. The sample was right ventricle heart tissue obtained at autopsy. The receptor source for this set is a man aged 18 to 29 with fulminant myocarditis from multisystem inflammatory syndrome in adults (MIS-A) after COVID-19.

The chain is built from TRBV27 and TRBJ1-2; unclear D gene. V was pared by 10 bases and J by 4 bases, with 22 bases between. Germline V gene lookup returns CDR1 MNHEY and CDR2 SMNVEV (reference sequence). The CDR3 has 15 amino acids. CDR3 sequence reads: CATKHFPGGRYGYTF. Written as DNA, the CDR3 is TGTGCCACCAAGCATTTCCCAGGCGGCCGCTATGGCTACACCTTC.

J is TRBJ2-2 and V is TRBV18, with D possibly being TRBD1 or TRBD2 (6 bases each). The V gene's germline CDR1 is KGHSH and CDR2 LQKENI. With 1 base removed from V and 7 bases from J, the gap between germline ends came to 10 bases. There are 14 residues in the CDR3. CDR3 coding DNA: TGTGCCAGCTCACCACGGGGGGCAGACGGGGAGCTGTTTTTT. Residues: CASSPRGADGELFF.

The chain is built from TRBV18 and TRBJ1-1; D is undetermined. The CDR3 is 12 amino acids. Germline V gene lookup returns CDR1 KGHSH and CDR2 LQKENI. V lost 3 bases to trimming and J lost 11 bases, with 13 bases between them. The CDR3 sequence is CASSPGATKAFF. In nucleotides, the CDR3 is TGTGCCAGCTCACCTGGCGCCACCAAGGCTTTCTTT.

This CDR3 reads CASGEVNTGELFF. The CDR3 nucleotides are TGTGCCAGCGGCGAAGTAAACACCGGGGAGCTGTTTTTT. This chain joins TRBV11-2 and TRBJ2-2; D is unclear. This CDR3 is built from 13 residues. The V end lost 8 bases, the J end lost 2 bases, and 9 bases lay between the germline ends. The germline gives CDR1 SGHAT, CDR2 FQNNGV.

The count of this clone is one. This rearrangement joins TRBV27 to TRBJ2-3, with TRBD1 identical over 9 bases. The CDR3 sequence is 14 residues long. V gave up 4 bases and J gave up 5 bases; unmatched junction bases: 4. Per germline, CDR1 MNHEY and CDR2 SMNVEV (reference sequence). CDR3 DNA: TGTGCCAGCAGTTATGGGACAGGGCTAGATACGCAGTATTTT. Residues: CASSYGTGLDTQYF.

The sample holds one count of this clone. For the CDR3, the DNA is TGTGCCAGCAGCTTAGGAGGGTGGAATACCTACGAGCAGTACTTC. Its protein is CASSLGGWNTYEQYF. This rearrangement joins TRBV7-2 to TRBJ2-7; D possibly corresponds to TRBD2 (5 bases). This CDR3 is 15 amino acids long. V lost 1 base and J 2 bases, leaving 12 bases between the germline ends. Germline lookup yields CDR1 SGHTA and CDR2 FQGNSA.

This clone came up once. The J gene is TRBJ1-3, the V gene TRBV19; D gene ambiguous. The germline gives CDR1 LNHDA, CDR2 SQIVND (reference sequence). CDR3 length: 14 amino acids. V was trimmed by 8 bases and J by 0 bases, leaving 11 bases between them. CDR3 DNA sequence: TGTGCCAGTCGTGGGAAGTTCTCTGGAAACACCATATATTTT. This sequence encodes CASRGKFSGNTIYF.

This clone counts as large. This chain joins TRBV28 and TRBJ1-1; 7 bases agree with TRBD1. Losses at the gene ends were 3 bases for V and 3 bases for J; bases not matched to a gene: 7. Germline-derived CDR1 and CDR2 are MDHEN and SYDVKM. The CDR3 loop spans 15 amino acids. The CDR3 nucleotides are TGTGCCAGCAGTTTCGGGACAGAGAGAGACACTGAAGCTTTCTTT. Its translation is CASSFGTERDTEAFF.

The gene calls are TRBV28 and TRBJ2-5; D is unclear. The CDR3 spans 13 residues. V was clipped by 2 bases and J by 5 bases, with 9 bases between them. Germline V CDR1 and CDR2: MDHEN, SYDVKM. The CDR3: CASSLNSWETQYF. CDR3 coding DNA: TGTGCCAGCAGTTTAAACAGCTGGGAGACCCAGTACTTC.

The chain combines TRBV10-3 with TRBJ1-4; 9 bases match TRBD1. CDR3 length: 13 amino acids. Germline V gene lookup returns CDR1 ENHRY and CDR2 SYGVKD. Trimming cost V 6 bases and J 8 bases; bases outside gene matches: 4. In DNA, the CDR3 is TGTGCCATCAGCCCCGGGACAGGGGAAAAACTGTTTTTT. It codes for CAISPGTGEKLFF.

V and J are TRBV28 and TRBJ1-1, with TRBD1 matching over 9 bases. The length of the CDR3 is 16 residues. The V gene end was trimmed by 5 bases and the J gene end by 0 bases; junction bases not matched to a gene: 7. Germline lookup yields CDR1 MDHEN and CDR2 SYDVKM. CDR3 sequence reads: CASSLTGGYMNTEAFF. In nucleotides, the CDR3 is TGTGCCAGCAGTCTCACAGGGGGCTACATGAACACTGAAGCTTTCTTT.

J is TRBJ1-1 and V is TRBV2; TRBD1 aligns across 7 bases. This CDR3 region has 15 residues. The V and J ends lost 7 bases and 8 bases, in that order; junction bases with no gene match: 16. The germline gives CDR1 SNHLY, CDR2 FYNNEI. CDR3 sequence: CASIIFHRGALEAFF. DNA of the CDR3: TGTGCCAGCATCATATTTCACAGGGGCGCGTTGGAAGCTTTCTTT.

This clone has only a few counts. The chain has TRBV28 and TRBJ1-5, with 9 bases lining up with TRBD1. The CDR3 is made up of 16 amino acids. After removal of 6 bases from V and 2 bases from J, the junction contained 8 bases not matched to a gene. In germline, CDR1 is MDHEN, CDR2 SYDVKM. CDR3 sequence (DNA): TGTGCCAGCAGGTATCCGGGACAGGGCGGCAATCAGCCCCAGCATTTT. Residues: CASRYPGQGGNQPQHF.

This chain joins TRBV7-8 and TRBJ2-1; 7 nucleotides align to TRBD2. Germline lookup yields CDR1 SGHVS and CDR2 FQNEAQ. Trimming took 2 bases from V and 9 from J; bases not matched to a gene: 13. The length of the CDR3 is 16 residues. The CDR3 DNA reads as TGTGCCAGCAGCTTAAAGCGGGGAATGGTTGGTGGTGAGCAGTTCTTC. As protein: CASSLKRGMVGGEQFF.

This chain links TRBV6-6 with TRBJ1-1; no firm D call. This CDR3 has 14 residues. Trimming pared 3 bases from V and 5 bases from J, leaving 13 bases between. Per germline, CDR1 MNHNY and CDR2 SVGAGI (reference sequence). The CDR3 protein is CASSYLTKGTEAFF. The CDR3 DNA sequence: TGTGCCAGCAGTTATCTCACAAAAGGGACTGAAGCTTTCTTT.

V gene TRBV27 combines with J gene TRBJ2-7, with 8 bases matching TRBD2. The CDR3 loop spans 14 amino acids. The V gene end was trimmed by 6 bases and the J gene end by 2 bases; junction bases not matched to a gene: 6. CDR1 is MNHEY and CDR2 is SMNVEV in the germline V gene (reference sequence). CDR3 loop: CASSSGLVPYEQYF. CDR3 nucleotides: TGTGCCAGCAGCTCGGGACTAGTCCCCTACGAGCAGTACTTC.

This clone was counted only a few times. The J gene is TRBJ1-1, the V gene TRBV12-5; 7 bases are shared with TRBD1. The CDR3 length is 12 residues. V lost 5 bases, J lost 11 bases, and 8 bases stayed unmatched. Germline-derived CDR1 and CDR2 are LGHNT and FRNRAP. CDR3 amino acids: CASGPGTVPAFF. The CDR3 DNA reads TGTGCTAGTGGTCCTGGGACAGTTCCCGCTTTCTTT.

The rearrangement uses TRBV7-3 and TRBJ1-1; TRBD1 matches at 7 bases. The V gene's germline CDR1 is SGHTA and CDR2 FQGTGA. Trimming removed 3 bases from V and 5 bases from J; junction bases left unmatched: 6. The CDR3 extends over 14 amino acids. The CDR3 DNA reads TGTGCCAGCAGCTTGACAGGGTCAGGGACTGAAGCTTTCTTT. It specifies CASSLTGSGTEAFF. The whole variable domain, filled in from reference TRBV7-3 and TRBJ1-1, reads GAGVSQTPSNKVTEKGKYVELRCDPISGHTALYWYRQSLGQGPEFLIYFQGTGAADDSGLPNDRFFAVRPEGSVSTLKIQRTERGDSAVYLCASSLTGSGTEAFFGQGTRLTVV.